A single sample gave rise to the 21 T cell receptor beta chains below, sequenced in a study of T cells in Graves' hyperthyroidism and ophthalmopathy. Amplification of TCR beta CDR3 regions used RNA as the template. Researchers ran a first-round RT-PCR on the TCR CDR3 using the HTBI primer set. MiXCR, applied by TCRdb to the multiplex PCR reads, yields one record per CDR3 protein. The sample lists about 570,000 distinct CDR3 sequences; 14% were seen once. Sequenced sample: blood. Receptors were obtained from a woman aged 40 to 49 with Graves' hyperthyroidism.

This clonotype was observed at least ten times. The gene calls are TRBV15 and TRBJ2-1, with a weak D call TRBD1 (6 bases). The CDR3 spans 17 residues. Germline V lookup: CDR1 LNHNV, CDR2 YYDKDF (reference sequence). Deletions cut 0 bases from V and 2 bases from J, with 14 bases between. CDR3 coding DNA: TGTGCCACCAGCAGAGATTGGGGACAAGGACCCTACAATGAGCAGTTCTTC. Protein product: CATSRDWGQGPYNEQFF.

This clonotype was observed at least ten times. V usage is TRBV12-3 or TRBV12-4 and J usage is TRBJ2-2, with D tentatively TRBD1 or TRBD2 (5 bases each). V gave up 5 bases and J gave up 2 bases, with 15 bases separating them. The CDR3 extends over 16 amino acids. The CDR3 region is CASSHGAPQNTGELFF. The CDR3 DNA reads TGTGCCAGCAGTCACGGGGCCCCCCAAAACACCGGGGAGCTGTTTTTT.

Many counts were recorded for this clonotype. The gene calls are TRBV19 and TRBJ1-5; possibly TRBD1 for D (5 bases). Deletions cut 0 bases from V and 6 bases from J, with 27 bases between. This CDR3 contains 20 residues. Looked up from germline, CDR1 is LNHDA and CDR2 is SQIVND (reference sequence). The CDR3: CASSIDDPGHYWVAVQPQHF. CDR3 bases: TGTGCCAGTAGTATAGACGACCCCGGACACTACTGGGTAGCTGTTCAGCCCCAGCATTTT.

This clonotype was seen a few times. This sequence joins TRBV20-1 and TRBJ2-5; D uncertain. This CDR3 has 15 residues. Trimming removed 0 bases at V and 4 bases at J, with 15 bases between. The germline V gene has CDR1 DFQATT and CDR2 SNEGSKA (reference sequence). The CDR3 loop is CSARDLGGEGETQYF. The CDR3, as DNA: TGCAGTGCTAGAGATTTGGGTGGGGAAGGAGAGACCCAGTACTTC.

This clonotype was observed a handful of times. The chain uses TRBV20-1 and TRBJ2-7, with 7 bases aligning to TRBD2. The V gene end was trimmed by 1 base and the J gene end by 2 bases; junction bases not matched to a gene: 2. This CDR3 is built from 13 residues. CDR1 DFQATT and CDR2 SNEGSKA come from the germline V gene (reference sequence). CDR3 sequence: CSARVRETYEQYF. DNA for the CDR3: TGCAGTGCTAGAGTGCGGGAGACCTACGAGCAGTACTTC.

Here the CDR3 DNA reads TGTGCCAGCAGGCCCGGGACTAGCCCCACAGATACGCAGTATTTT. It translates to CASRPGTSPTDTQYF. The chain combines TRBV12-3 or TRBV12-4 with TRBJ2-3, with TRBD2 identical over 9 bases. The CDR3 is 15 amino acids. The V segment lost 6 bases and the J segment 2 bases; nucleotides outside the gene matches: 6.

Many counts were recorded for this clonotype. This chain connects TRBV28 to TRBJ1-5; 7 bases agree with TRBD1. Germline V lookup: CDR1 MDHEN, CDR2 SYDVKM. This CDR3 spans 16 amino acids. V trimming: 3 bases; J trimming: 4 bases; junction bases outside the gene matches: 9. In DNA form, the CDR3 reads TGTGCCAGCAGTTTCGGAGTCAGGGGGAGTAATCAGCCCCAGCATTTT. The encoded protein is CASSFGVRGSNQPQHF.

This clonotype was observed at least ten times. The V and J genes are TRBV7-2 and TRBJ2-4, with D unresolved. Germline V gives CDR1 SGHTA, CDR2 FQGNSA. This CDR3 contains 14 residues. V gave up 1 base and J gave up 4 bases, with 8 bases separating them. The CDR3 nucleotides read TGTGCCAGCAGCTTAGAAGTGAATAAAAACATTCAGTACTTC. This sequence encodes CASSLEVNKNIQYF.

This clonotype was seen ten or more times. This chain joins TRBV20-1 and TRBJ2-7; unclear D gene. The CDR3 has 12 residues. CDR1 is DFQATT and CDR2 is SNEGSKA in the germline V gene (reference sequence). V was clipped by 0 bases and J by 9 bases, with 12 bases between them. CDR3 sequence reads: CSAREVSRVQYF. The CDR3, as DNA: TGCAGTGCTAGAGAGGTCTCTCGGGTGCAGTACTTC.

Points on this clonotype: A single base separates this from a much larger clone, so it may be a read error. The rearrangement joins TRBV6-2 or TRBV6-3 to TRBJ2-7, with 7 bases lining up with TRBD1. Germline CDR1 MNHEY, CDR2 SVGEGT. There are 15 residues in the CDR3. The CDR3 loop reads CGSSQGEVPPYEQYF. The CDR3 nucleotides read TGTGGCAGCAGTCAGGGGGAAGTGCCCCCCTACGAGCAGTACTTC.

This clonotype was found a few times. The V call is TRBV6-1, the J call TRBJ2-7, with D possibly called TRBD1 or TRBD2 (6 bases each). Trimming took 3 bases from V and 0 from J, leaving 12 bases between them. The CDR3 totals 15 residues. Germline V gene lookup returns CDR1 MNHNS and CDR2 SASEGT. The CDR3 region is CASSEVRGHSYEQYF. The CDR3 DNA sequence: TGTGCCAGCAGTGAGGTCCGGGGGCACTCCTACGAGCAGTACTTC.

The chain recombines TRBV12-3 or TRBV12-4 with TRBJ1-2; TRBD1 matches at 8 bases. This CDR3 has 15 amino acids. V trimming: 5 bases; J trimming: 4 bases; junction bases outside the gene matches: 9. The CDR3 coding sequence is TGTGCCAGCAGTCAAAGGACAGGGCGGCTCTATGGCTACACCTTC. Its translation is CASSQRTGRLYGYTF.

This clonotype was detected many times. The CDR3 protein is CAIREEGEQYF. CDR3 sequence (DNA): TGTGCCATCAGAGAGGAAGGCGAGCAGTACTTC. The chain recombines TRBV10-3 with TRBJ2-7; D remains ambiguous. The germline V gene encodes CDR1 ENHRY and CDR2 SYGVKD. Trimming removed 6 bases at V and 6 bases at J, with 9 bases between. The CDR3 length is 11 residues.

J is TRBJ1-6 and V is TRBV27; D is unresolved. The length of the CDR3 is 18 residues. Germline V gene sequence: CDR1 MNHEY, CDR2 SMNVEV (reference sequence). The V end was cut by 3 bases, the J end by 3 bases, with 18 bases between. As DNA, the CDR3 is TGTGCCAGCAGTTTGCAAGCTTTCGGCCTCAACTATAATTCACCCCTCCACTTT. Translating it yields CASSLQAFGLNYNSPLHF.

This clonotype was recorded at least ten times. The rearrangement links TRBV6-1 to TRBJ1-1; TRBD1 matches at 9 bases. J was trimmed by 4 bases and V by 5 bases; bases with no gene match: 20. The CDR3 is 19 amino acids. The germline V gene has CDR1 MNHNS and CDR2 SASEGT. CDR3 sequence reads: CASSFTGTGMVRDRTEAFF. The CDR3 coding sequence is TGTGCCAGCAGTTTCACCGGGACAGGGATGGTTAGGGACCGCACTGAAGCTTTCTTT.

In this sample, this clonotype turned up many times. The chain's CDR3 is CASSLGGQAFF. CDR3 coding DNA: TGTGCCAGCAGTTTGGGGGGGCAAGCTTTCTTT. The V and J genes are TRBV27 and TRBJ1-1, with a possible D match to TRBD1 (6 bases). The CDR3 covers 11 residues. Per germline, CDR1 MNHEY and CDR2 SMNVEV (reference sequence). Trimming took 3 bases from V and 9 from J, leaving 8 bases between them.

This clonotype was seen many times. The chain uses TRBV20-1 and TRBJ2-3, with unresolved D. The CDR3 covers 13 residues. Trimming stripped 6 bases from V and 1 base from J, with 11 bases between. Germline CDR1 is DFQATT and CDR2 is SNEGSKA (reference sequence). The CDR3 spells CSAPWRGTDTQYF. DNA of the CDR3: TGCAGTGCCCCCTGGCGAGGCACAGATACGCAGTATTTT.

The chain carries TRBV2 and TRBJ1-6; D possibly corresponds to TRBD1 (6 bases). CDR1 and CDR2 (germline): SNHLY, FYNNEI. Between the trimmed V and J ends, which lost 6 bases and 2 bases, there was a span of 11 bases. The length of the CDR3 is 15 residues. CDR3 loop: CASSQQGPYNSPLHF. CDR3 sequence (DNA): TGTGCCAGCAGCCAACAGGGACCCTATAATTCACCCCTCCACTTT.

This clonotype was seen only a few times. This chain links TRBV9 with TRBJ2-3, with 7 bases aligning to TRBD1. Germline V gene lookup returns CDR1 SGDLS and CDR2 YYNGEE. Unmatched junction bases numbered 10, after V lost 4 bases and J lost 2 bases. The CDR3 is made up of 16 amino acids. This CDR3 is CASSTRTGTPTDTQYF. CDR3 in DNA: TGTGCCAGCAGCACCCGGACAGGAACCCCCACAGATACGCAGTATTTT.

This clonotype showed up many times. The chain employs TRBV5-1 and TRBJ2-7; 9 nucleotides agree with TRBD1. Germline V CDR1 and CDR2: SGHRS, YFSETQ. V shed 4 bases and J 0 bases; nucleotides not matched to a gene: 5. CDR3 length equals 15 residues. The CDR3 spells CASSTGQGPSYEQYF. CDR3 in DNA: TGCGCCAGCAGCACGGGACAGGGTCCCTCCTACGAGCAGTACTTC.

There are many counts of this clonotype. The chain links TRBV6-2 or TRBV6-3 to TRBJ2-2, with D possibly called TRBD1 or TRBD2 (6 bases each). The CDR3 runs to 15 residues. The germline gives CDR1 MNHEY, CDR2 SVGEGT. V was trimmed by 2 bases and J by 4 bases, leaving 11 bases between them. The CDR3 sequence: CASSYKGGGTGELFF. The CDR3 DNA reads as TGTGCCAGCAGTTACAAGGGGGGCGGCACCGGGGAGCTGTTTTTT.